The 6 T cell receptor beta chains given below trace back to one sample, sequenced in a study of T cell responses to AZD1222 COVID-19 vaccine. Sequencing used immunoSEQ multiplex PCR; TCRdb keeps in-frame clones, though not all of them. The sample yields around 200,000 clones, roughly 94% seen once. The material was peripheral blood, obtained 28 days after the second AZD1222 dose. Receptors originate from an adult who received the AZD1222 COVID-19 vaccine.

Written as DNA, the CDR3 is TGTGCCAGCAGCTTACGGGCCTCGGGGACAACTAATGAAAAACTGTTTTTT. As protein: CASSLRASGTTNEKLFF. The rearrangement links TRBV11-2 to TRBJ1-4, with D unresolved. The CDR3 consists of 17 residues. Trimming removed 2 bases at V and 0 bases at J, with 13 bases between. Germline CDR1 reads SGHAT; CDR2 reads FQNNGV.

This clone was recorded only once. In DNA form, the CDR3 reads TGTGCCAGCAGTTTCTCTGGGGGGGAGACCCAGTACTTC. It translates to CASSFSGGETQYF. This chain uses TRBV27 with TRBJ2-5; possibly TRBD2 for D (6 bases). Trimming stripped 3 bases from V and 5 bases from J, with 10 bases between. The germline V gene has CDR1 MNHEY and CDR2 SMNVEV (reference sequence). The CDR3 runs 13 residues.

The chain uses TRBV4-1 and TRBJ1-2; tentative D call: TRBD1 (6 bases). V lost 0 bases and J lost 3, with 11 bases in between. Germline V lookup: CDR1 MGHRA, CDR2 YSYEKL. This CDR3 region has 15 residues. CDR3 sequence: CASSQDHRADYGYTF. The DNA for the CDR3 is TGCGCCAGCAGCCAAGATCACAGGGCCGACTATGGCTACACCTTC.

The J gene is TRBJ2-6, the V gene TRBV5-1; the D gene is possibly TRBD1 (5 bases). Trimming took off 0 bases at V and 0 bases at J, with 10 bases between the two ends. Germline loops: CDR1 SGHRS, CDR2 YFSETQ. This CDR3 region has 17 residues. CDR3 DNA sequence: TGCGCCAGCAGCTTGGCAGGGTTAGACTCTGGGGCCAACGTCCTGACTTTC. Translating gives CASSLAGLDSGANVLTF.

This chain joins TRBV7-8 and TRBJ1-5, with D tentatively TRBD1 (6 bases). Trimming took off 4 bases at V and 3 bases at J, with 13 bases between the two ends. The length of the CDR3 is 15 residues. Germline V gives CDR1 SGHVS, CDR2 FQNEAQ. The CDR3 reads CASSWEQGYNQPQHF. DNA for the CDR3: TGTGCCAGCAGCTGGGAACAGGGCTACAATCAGCCCCAGCATTTT.

The CDR3: CASSYYANFNSPLHF. CDR3 in DNA: TGTGCCAGCAGTTACTATGCGAACTTTAATTCACCCCTCCACTTT. The rearrangement links TRBV6-2 or TRBV6-3 to TRBJ1-6, with D hard to call. The germline V gene encodes CDR1 MNHEY and CDR2 SVGEGT. The V end was cut by 1 base, the J end by 6 bases, with 10 bases between. The CDR3 covers 15 residues.